This passage covers 14 T cell receptor beta chains from one sample sequenced in a study of CD8 T cells in Susac syndrome. An input of roughly 0.5 to 1 ug of RNA was subjected to reverse transcription using random hexamers. TCRdb redid the calling of the immunoSEQ multiplex PCR reads with MiXCR, one entry per CDR3 protein. The profile shows some 120,000 distinct CDR3 sequences, about 95% of them singletons. Specimen: CD4+ T cells from PBMCs. The receptor source for this set is a human donor with multiple sclerosis.

V is TRBV3-1 and J is TRBJ2-2; weak D call: TRBD1 (7 bases). Germline lookup yields CDR1 LGHDT and CDR2 YNNKEL (reference sequence). CDR3 length: 16 residues. Trimming cost V 5 bases and J 2 bases, with 15 bases left between them. CDR3 bases: TGTGCCAGCAGCGCCAGGAGGGGGCTTAACACCGGGGAGCTGTTTTTT. Protein: CASSARRGLNTGELFF.

J is TRBJ2-7 and V is TRBV18; the match to TRBD1 covers 9 bases. The CDR3 has 16 amino acids. The germline V gene encodes CDR1 KGHSH and CDR2 LQKENI. V was pared by 2 bases and J by 3 bases, with 8 bases of the junction left unmatched. The CDR3 is CASSPNEPGQGYEQYF. For the CDR3, the DNA is TGTGCCAGCTCACCAAATGAGCCGGGACAGGGCTACGAGCAGTACTTC. The full variable domain, with the rest looked up from reference TRBV18 and TRBJ2-7, is NAGVMQNPRHLVRRRGQEARLRCSPMKGHSHVYWYRQLPEEGLKFMVYLQKENIIDESGMPKERFSAEFPKEGPSILRIQQVVRGDSAAYFCASSPNEPGQGYEQYFGPGTRLTVT.

The CDR3 DNA reads as TGTGCCAGTAAATCTGTAGGAGGACCCTCGTACTTC. It codes for CASKSVGGPSYF. V gene TRBV19 combines with J gene TRBJ2-7, with a tentative D call TRBD2 (5 bases). This CDR3 contains 12 residues. CDR1 LNHDA and CDR2 SQIVND come from the germline V gene (reference sequence). V was clipped by 7 bases and J by 12 bases, with 19 bases between them.

The chain carries TRBV6-2 or TRBV6-3 and TRBJ2-7; the match to TRBD2 covers 7 bases. Germline V CDR1 and CDR2: MNHEY, SVGEGT. The length of the CDR3 is 14 residues. V was clipped by 1 base and J by 2 bases; unmatched bases: 2. CDR3 in amino acids: CASSYLAGPYEQYF. The CDR3 bases are TGTGCCAGCAGTTACTTAGCGGGTCCCTACGAGCAGTACTTC.

The chain couples TRBV5-1 to TRBJ1-3; 8 nucleotides agree with TRBD1. The V gene's germline CDR1 is SGHRS and CDR2 YFSETQ. V gave up 3 bases and J gave up 0 bases; unmatched junction bases: 2. This CDR3 has 15 amino acids. CDR3 amino acids: CASSSTGASGNTIYF. CDR3 sequence (DNA): TGCGCCAGCAGCTCGACAGGGGCCTCTGGAAACACCATATATTTT.

The V call is TRBV5-1, the J call TRBJ1-1; D gene ambiguous. V lost 4 bases and J lost 1, with 11 bases in between. The germline gives CDR1 SGHRS, CDR2 YFSETQ. The CDR3 loop spans 14 amino acids. CDR3 nucleotide sequence: TGCGCCAGCAGCCCGGGATTTGAGAACACTGAAGCTTTCTTT. This gives the protein CASSPGFENTEAFF.

The rearrangement joins TRBV11-2 to TRBJ2-6, with no clear D. This CDR3 contains 13 residues. CDR1 is SGHAT and CDR2 is FQNNGV in the germline V gene. Trimming stripped 4 bases from V and 5 bases from J, with 6 bases between. The CDR3 spells CASSSLRANVLTF. CDR3 DNA sequence: TGTGCCAGCAGCTCCCTCCGGGCCAACGTCCTGACTTTC.

This chain links TRBV25-1 with TRBJ2-4; TRBD1 matches at 9 bases. The CDR3 spans 18 residues. The V and J ends lost 8 bases and 7 bases, in that order; junction bases with no gene match: 21. The germline gives CDR1 MGHDK, CDR2 SYGVNS. The CDR3 DNA is TGTGCCAGCGAGGGGACAGGGATTGGGTTAGGGGGATGGAACATTCAGTACTTC. Its translation is CASEGTGIGLGGWNIQYF. Drawing the rest from reference TRBV25-1 and TRBJ2-4, the complete variable domain is EADIYQTPRYLVIGTGKKITLECSQTMGHDKMYWYQQDPGMELHLIHYSYGVNSTEKGDLSSESTVSRIRTEHFPLTLESARPSHTSQYLCASEGTGIGLGGWNIQYFGAGTRLSVL.

This clonotype was observed once. J is TRBJ2-1 and V is TRBV5-4, with D perhaps being TRBD1 or TRBD2 (6 bases each). The V end lost 2 bases, the J end lost 4 bases, and 13 bases lay between the germline ends. The CDR3 covers 15 residues. Per germline, CDR1 SGHNT and CDR2 YYREEE (reference sequence). The CDR3, as DNA: TGTGCCAGCAGCTTAGGGGGGTCTCTTTACAATGAGCAGTTCTTC. Amino acids: CASSLGGSLYNEQFF.

The genes are TRBV4-3 and TRBJ2-7, with D possibly called TRBD1 or TRBD2 (6 bases each). V lost 0 bases and J 3 bases, leaving 15 bases between the germline ends. The V gene's germline CDR1 is LGHNA and CDR2 YSLEER. The CDR3 covers 16 residues. The CDR3 protein is CASSQDPEGGLYEQYF. DNA of the CDR3: TGCGCCAGCAGCCAAGATCCGGAGGGGGGCCTCTACGAGCAGTACTTC.

The V gene is TRBV5-8, the J gene TRBJ2-3; the D gene could be TRBD1 or TRBD2 (5 bases each). Germline-derived CDR1 and CDR2 are SGHTS and YDEGEE. The V and J ends lost 0 bases and 3 bases respectively, with 14 bases between them. The CDR3 has 16 residues. The CDR3 region has the DNA TGTGCCAGCAGCTTGGGGGGCGGGCCGAAGACAGATACGCAGTATTTT. Amino acids: CASSLGGGPKTDTQYF.

The chain carries TRBV4-2 and TRBJ2-1; D is unclear. V dropped 4 bases and J dropped 6 bases, with 19 bases sitting between them. The germline gives CDR1 LGHNA, CDR2 YNFKEQ. This CDR3 has 16 amino acids. In nucleotides, the CDR3 is TGTGCCAGCAGCCTGCTATCACTACGACTCGGCAATGAGCAGTTCTTC. Protein: CASSLLSLRLGNEQFF.

The chain has TRBV30 and TRBJ2-7; D is ambiguous. CDR3 length: 11 amino acids. Germline V lookup: CDR1 GTSNPN, CDR2 SVGIG (reference sequence). Between the trimmed V and J ends, which lost 4 bases and 3 bases, there was a span of 7 bases. CDR3: CAWTPLYEQYF. CDR3 nucleotide sequence: TGTGCCTGGACTCCACTCTACGAGCAGTACTTC.

The rearrangement uses TRBV4-2 and TRBJ1-2, with TRBD1 as a possible D gene (5 bases). The CDR3 runs to 14 residues. V was clipped by 0 bases and J by 7 bases, with 12 bases between them. CDR1 and CDR2 (germline): LGHNA, YNFKEQ. The CDR3 DNA sequence: TGTGCCAGCAGCCAAGAGCAGGAGGGGTTTGGCTACACCTTC. The encoded protein is CASSQEQEGFGYTF.